This T cell receptor (beta chain) was captured in a study of control samples from healthy donors and cancer patients. V lost 6 bases to trimming and J lost 7 bases; unmatched junction nucleotides: 5. Germline V CDR1 and CDR2: MNHEY, SMNVEV (reference sequence). This CDR3 has 13 amino acids. Assay: immunoSEQ multiplex PCR; the TCRdb copy retains only in-frame clones and omits some. The sample has some 140,000 clones, just under 95% seen once. Only one count was recorded for this clone. The chain has TRBV27 and TRBJ2-1, with 8 positions matching TRBD2. The sequence was collected from a man aged 40-49 years in good health. Sequencing was done on a sample of blood. The CDR3 region has the DNA TGTGCCAGCAGGACGGGAGGGTGGAATGAGCAGTTCTTC. This codes for CASRTGGWNEQFF.